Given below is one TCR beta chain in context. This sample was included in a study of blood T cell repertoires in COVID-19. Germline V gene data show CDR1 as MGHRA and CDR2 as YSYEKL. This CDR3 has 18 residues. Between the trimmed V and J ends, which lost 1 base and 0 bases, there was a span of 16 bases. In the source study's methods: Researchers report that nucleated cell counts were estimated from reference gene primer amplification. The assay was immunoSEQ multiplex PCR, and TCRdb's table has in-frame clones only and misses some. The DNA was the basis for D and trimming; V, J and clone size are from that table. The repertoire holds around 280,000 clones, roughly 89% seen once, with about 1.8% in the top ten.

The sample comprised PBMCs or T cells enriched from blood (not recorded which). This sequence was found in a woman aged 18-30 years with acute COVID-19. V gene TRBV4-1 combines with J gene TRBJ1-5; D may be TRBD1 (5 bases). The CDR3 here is CASSQGRGAGYSNQPQHF. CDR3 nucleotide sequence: TGCGCCAGCAGCCAAGGCCGTGGGGCAGGGTATAGCAATCAGCCCCAGCATTTT.